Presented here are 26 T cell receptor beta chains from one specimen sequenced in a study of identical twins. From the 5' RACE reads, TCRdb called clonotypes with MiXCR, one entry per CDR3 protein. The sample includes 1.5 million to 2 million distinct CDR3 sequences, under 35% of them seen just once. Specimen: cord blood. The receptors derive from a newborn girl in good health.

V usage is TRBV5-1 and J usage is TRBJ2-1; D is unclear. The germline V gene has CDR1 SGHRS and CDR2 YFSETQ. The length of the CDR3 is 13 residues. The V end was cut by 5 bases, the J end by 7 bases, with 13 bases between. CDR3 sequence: CASSLLPGNEQFF. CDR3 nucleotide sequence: TGCGCCAGCAGTCTCCTCCCCGGGAATGAGCAGTTCTTC.

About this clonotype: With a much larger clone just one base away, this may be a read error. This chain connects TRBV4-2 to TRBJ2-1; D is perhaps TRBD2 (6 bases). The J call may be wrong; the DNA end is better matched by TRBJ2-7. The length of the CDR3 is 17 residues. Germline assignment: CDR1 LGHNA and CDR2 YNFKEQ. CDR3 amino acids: CASSQEGGLFSYNEQYF. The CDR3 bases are TGTGCCAGCAGCCAAGAGGGGGGACTTTTCTCCTACAATGAGCAGTACTTC.

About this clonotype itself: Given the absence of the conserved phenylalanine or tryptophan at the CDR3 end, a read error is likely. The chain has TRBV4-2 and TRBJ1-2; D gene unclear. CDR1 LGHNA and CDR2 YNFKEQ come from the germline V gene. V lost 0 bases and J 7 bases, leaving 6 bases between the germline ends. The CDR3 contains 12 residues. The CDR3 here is CASSQEWGGYTV. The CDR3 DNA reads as TGTGCCAGCAGCCAAGAATGGGGTGGCTACACCGTC.

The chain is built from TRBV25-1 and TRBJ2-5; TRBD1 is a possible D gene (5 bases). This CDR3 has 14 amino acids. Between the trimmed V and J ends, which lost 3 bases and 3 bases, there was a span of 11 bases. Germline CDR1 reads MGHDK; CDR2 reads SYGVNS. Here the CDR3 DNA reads TGTGCCAGCAGTGACCCAGGGCCAGAAGAGACCCAGTACTTC. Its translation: CASSDPGPEETQYF.

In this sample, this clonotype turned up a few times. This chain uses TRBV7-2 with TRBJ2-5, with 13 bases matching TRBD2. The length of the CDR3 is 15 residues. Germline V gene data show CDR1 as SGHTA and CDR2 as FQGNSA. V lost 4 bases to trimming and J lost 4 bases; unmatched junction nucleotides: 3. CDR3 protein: CASSYTSGRGETQYF. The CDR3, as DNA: TGTGCCAGCAGCTATACTAGCGGGAGGGGAGAGACCCAGTACTTC.

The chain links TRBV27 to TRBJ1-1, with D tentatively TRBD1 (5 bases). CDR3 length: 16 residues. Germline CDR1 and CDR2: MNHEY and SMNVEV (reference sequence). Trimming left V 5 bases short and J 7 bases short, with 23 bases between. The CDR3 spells CASSPSWGEWVIEAFF. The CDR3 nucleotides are TGTGCCAGCAGTCCTTCGTGGGGCGAGTGGGTGATTGAAGCTTTCTTT.

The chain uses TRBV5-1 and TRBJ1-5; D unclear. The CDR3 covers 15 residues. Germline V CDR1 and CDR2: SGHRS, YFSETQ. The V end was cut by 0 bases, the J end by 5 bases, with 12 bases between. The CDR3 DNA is TGCGCCAGCAGCTTGGGGGTACGGGATGATCAGCCCCAGCATTTT. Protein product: CASSLGVRDDQPQHF.

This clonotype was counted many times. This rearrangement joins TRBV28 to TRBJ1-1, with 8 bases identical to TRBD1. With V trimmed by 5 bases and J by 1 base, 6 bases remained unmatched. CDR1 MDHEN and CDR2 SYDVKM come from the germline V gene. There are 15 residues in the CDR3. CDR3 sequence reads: CASSPTGTGNTEAFF. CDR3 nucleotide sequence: TGTGCCAGCAGTCCAACCGGGACAGGGAACACTGAAGCTTTCTTT.

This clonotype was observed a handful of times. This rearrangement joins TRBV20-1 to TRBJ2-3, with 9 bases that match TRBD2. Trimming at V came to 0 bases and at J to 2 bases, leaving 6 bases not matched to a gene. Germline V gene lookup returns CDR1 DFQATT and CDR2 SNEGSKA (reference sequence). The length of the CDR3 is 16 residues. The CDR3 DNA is TGCAGTGCTAGAGATCCGGGACTAGCTTCCACAGATACGCAGTATTTT. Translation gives CSARDPGLASTDTQYF.

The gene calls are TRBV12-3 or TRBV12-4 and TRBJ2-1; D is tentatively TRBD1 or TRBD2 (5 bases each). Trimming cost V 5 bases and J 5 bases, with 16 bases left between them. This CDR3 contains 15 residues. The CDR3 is CASSLYRDRDNEQFF. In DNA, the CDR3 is TGTGCCAGCAGTCTCTATCGGGACCGCGACAATGAGCAGTTCTTC.

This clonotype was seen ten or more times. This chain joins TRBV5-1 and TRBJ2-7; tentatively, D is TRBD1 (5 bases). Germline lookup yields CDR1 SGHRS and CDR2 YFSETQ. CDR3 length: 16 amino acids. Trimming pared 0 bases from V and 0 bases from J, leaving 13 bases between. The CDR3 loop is CASSLADSKTSYEQYF. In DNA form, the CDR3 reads TGCGCCAGCAGCTTGGCAGACAGCAAGACCTCCTACGAGCAGTACTTC.

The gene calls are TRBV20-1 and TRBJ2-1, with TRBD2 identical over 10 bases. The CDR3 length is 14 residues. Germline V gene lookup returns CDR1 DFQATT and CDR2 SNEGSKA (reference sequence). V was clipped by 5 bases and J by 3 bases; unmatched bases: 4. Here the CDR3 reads CSALAGADYNEQFF. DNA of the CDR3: TGCAGTGCTCTAGCGGGAGCTGACTACAATGAGCAGTTCTTC.

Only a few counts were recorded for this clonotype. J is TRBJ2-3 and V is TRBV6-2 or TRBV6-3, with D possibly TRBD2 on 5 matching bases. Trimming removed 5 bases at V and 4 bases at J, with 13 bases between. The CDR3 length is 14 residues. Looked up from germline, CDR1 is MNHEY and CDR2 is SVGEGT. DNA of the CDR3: TGTGCCAGCAGTGGGCTAGCCTTCCCAGATACGCAGTATTTT. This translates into CASSGLAFPDTQYF.

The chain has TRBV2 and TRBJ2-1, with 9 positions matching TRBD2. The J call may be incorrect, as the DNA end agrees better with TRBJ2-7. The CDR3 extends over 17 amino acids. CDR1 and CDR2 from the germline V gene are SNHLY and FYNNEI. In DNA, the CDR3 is TGTGCCAGCAGTGAAGGCCCTCGCGGGAGGGCCTACAATGAGCAGTACTTC. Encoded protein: CASSEGPRGRAYNEQYF.

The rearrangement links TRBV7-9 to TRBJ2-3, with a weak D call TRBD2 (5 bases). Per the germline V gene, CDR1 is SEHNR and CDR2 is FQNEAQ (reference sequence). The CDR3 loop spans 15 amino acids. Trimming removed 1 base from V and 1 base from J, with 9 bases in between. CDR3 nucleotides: TGTGCCAGCAGCTTAGGGCTGGAGGGCACAGATACGCAGTATTTT. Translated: CASSLGLEGTDTQYF.

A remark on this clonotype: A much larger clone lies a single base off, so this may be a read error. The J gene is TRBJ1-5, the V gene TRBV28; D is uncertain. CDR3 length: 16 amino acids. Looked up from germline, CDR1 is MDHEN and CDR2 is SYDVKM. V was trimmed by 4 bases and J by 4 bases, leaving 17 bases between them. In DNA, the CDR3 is TGTGCCAGCAGTTCCCCCGGGGTGAGAGGGAATCAGCCCCAGCATTTT. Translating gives CASSSPGVRGNQPQHF.

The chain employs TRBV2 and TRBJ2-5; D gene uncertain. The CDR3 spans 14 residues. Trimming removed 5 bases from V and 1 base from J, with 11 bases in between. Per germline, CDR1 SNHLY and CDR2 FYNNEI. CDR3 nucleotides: TGTGCCAGCAGTACGACATGGGCCCAAGAGACCCAGTACTTC. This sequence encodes CASSTTWAQETQYF.

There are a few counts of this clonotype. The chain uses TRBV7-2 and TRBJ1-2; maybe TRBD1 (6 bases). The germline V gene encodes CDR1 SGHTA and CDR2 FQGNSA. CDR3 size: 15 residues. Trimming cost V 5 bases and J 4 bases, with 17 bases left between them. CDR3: CASSQGGTGGYGYTF. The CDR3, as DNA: TGTGCCAGCAGCCAAGGGGGTACGGGAGGCTATGGCTACACCTTC.

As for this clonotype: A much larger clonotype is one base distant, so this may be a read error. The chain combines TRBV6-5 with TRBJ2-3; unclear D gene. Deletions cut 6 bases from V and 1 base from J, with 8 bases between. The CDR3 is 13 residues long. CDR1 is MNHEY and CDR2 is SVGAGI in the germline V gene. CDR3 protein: CASRYFGTDTQYF. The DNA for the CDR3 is TGTGCCAGCAGGTATTTCGGCACAGATACGCAGTATTTT.

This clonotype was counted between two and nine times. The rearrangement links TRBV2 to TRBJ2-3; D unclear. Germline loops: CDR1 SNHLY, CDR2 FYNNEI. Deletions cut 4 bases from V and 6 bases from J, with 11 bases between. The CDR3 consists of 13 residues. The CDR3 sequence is CASSGPVMDTQYF. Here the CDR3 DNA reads TGTGCCAGCAGTGGCCCTGTAATGGATACGCAGTATTTT.

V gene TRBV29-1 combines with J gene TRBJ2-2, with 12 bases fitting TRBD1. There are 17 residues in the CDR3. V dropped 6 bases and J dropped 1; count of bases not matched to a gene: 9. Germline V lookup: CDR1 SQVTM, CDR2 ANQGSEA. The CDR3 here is CSVRDRGHSLNTGELFF. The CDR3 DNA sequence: TGCAGCGTCCGGGACAGGGGGCACTCATTGAACACCGGGGAGCTGTTTTTT.

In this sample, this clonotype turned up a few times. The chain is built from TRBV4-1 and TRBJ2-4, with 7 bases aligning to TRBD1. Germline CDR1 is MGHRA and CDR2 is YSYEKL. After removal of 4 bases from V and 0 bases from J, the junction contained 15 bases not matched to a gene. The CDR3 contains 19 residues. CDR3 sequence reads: CASSLRQGEDPIAKNIQYF. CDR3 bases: TGCGCCAGCAGCCTACGACAGGGTGAGGATCCAATAGCCAAAAACATTCAGTACTTC.

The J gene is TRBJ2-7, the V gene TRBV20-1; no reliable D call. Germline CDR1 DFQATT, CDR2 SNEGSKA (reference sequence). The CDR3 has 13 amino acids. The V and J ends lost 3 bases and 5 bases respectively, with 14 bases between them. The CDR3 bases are TGCAGTGCTAGCCCATATCGCGAACACGAGCAGTACTTC. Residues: CSASPYREHEQYF.

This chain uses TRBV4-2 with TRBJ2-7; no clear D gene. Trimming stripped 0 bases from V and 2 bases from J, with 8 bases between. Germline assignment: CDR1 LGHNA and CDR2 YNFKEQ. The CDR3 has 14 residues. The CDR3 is CASSQDSPTYEQYF. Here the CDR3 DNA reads TGTGCCAGCAGCCAAGATTCACCAACCTACGAGCAGTACTTC.

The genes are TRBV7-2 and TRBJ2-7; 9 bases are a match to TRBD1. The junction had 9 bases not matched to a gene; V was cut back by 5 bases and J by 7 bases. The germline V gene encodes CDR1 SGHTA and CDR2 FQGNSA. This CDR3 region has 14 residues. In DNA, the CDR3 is TGTGCCAGCAGCCGTGACAGGGGGTGGGAGGAGCAGTACTTC. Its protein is CASSRDRGWEEQYF.

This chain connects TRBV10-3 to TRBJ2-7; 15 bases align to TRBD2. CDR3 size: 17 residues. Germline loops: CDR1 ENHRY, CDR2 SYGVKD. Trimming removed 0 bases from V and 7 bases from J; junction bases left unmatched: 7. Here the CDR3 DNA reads TGTGCCATCAGTGAGTCGGGGGGACTAGCGGGAGGAGAGGAGCAGTACTTC. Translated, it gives CAISESGGLAGGEEQYF.